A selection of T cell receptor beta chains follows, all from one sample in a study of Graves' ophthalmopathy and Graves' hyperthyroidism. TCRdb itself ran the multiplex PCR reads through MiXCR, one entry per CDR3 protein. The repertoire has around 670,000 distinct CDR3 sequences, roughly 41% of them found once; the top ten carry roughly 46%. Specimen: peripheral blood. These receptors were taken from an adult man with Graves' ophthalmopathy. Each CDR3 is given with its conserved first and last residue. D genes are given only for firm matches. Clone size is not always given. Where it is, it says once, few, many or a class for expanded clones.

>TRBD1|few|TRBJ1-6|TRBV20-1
TGCAGTGCTCCAGGACAGGGGACCCATAATTCACCCCTCCACTTT
CSAPGQGTHNSPLHF
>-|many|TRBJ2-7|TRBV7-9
TGTGCCAGCAGCTTCTCGGGGACGCCTGGGGAGCAGTACTTC
CASSFSGTPGEQYF
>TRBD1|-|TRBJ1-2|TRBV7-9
TGTGCCAGTACCCGTGAGGGACAGGGGTTTGGCTACACCTTC
CASTREGQGFGYTF
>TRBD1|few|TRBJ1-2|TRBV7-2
TGTGCCAGCAGCCGGTCACAGGGGGCGCGTGGCTACACCTTC
CASSRSQGARGYTF
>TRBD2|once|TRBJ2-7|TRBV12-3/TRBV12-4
TGTGCCAGCAGGAAGACTAGCGGGGGCTGGGACGAGCAGTACTTC
CASRKTSGGWDEQYF
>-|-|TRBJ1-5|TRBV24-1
TGTGCCACCAGTGACCCAGCAGGGCAGCCCCAGCATTTT
CATSDPAGQPQHF
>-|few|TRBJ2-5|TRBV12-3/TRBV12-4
TGTGCCAGCACCGGGGACTCGGGAACCCAGTACTTC
CASTGDSGTQYF
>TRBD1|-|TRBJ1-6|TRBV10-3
TGTGCCAGCAGTGAATTCAGGCCGGGACAGGGGGAATCACCCCTCCACTTT
CASSEFRPGQGESPLHF
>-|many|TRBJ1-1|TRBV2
TGTGCCAGCAGTGATCGGGCAGGGTCCACTGAAGCTTTCTTT
CASSDRAGSTEAFF
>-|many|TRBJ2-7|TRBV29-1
TGCAGCGTTCAAAGGACATCCTCGGGGTTGGACGAGCAGTACTTC
CSVQRTSSGLDEQYF
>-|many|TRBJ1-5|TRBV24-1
TGTGCCACCCTCCGGGGGCATCAGCCCCAGCATTTT
CATLRGHQPQHF
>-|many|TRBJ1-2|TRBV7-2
TGTGCCATCCAGCCCGGCTATGGCTACACCTTC
CAIQPGYGYTF
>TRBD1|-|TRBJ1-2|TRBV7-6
TGTGCCAGCAGCGGACCCTTAAAAGACAGGGGGTTTAGTTTGGACTATGGCTACACCTTC
CASSGPLKDRGFSLDYGYTF
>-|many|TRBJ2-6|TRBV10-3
TGTGCCATCAGTTCGGGCGGGGGGGCCAACGTCCTGACTTTC
CAISSGGGANVLTF
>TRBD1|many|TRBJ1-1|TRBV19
TGTGCCAGTAGCCTCGGACAGGGCGTCCCAGCTTTCTTT
CASSLGQGVPAFF
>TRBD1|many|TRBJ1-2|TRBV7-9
TGTGCCAGCAGCTTACAGGGGGCCTATGGCTACACCTTC
CASSLQGAYGYTF
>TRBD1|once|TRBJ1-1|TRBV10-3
TGTGCCAGCACCCCAGGGACAGATGAAGCTTTCTTT
CASTPGTDEAFF
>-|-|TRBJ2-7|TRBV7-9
TGTGCCAGCACCAAAGGGGCTGGTTCCTACGAGCAGTACTTC
CASTKGAGSYEQYF
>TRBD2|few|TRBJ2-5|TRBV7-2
TGTGCCAGCAGCCAGCCCGGACTAGCGGGGGGTGAGACCCAGTACTTC
CASSQPGLAGGETQYF
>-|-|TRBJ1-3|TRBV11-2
TGTGCCAGCAGCATAGGGCATGGCTACACCATATATTTT
CASSIGHGYTIYF
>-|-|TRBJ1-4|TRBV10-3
TGTGCCACCCGGACACGAAGTGGGGAAAAACTGTTTTTT
CATRTRSGEKLFF
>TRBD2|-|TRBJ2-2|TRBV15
TGTGCCACCGGCAAGACTAGCGGGAGTGGGTCGAACACCGGGGAGCTGTTTTTT
CATGKTSGSGSNTGELFF
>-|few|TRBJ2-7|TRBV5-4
TGTGCCAGCAGCTCCCCGGAGGGTGTCGAGCAGTACTTC
CASSSPEGVEQYF
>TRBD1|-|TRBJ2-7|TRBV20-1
TGCAGTGCTAGTGGGGACAGGACCTCCTACGAGCAGTACTTC
CSASGDRTSYEQYF
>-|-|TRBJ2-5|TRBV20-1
TGCAGTGCTATAGAGATCAGGCAGTCAGAGACCCAGTACTTC
CSAIEIRQSETQYF
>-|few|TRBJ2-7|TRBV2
TGTGCCAGCAAGGAAATGAACGAGCAGTACTTC
CASKEMNEQYF
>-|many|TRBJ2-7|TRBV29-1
TGCAGCGTTGTACGGGGGGCTTACGAGCAGTACTTC
CSVVRGAYEQYF
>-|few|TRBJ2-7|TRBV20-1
TGCAGTGCTACCGGGACATCCGCCTACGGGCAGTACTTC
CSATGTSAYGQYF
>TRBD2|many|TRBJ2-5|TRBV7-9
TGTGCCAGCAGCCTACTAGCGGGGCAAGAAGAGACCCAGTACTTC
CASSLLAGQEETQYF
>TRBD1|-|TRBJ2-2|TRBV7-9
TGTGCTAGCAGCTTAAATCAAGGGACAGGGAGGAACACCGGGGAGCTGTTTTTT
CASSLNQGTGRNTGELFF
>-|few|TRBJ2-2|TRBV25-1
TGTGCCAGCGTCCAGTCCGGGGAGCTGTTTTTT
CASVQSGELFF
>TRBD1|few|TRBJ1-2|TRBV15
TGTGCCAGCAGTCCGGACAGGCGGGGCTACACCTTC
CASSPDRRGYTF
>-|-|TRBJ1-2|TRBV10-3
TGTGCCAGCAGTTACTATTACGACAGGACTAACTATGGCTACACCTTC
CASSYYYDRTNYGYTF